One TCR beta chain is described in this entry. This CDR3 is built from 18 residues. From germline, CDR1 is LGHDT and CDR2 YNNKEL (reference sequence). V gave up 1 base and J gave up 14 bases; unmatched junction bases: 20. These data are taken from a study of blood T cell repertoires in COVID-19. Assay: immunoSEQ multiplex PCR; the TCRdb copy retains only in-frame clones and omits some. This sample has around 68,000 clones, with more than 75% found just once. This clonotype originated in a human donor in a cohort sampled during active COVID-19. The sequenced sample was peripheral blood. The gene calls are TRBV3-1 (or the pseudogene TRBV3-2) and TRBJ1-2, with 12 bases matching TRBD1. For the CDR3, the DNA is TGTGCCAGCAGCCAAGGTAGTGGGACAGGGGGCCATTCCACCGTCCAAACCTTC. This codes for CASSQGSGTGGHSTVQTF.